The T cell receptor (beta chain) under discussion was sequenced for a study of T cell responses to AZD1222 COVID-19 vaccine (dated by TCRdb to about 2021). Regarding the study in general: TCR sequencing covered 230 to 250 trial participants: around 210 given two doses of AZD1222 and about 26 given two doses of MenACWY control vaccine. Trial participants were enrolled by age into 18-55, 56-69 and 70-plus year subgroups, with roughly 160, 29 and 62 TCR-sequenced participants respectively.

Study-wide findings and limitations: After two AZD1222 doses, both the breadth and the depth of spike-specific TCRs were significantly higher than at day 0 and than in MenACWY recipients. CD4 TCRs associated with the vaccine covered the entire spike protein, and the dominant responses were in regions 160-218 and 743-854. Most participants were white British and females outnumbered males, and the authors suggested that clonal diversity may have been underestimated. The 56-69-year group was small, and its depth increase did not reach significance, likely because of low power. Reportedly, almost half of the unique spike-specific TCRs recognized epitopes lying outside the regions that are mutated in the B.1.351 and B.1.1.7 variants. Only a handful of AZD1222 recipients were SARS-CoV-2 seropositive at baseline, limiting conclusions about previously exposed vaccinees. No day 14 peak-response samples were available, so repertoires were characterized only after the peak T cell response.

The CDR3 regions of human TCRbeta chains were analyzed by immunosequencing. The paper's data handling went like this. TCRs in the repertoires were compared against a reference library of SARS-CoV-2-specific TCRs that had been generated with the MIRA antigen-specificity platform. Breadth meant the fraction of unique TCRs that were SARS-CoV-2-associated, whereas depth meant the fraction of total T cells that were SARS-CoV-2-associated. Using the MIRA data, every spike-specific TCR was mapped to the spike region that the TCR reacted to and assigned to either a CD4 or a CD8 class. Log10-transformed breadth and depth values were compared by one-way ANOVA with Sidak's multiple comparisons tests. Held by TCRdb, this immuneACCESS table contains in-frame sequences only and omits some clones. Under half of the omission traces to an unresolved V gene where checked; the cause of the rest is unknown. That table gives V, J and clone size, and the DNA gave D and trimming. A total of 150,000 or so clones appear in this sample, over 70% of them only once. Clones ranked in the top ten supply about a tenth of the sample.

The time point label for this specimen denotes: about 28 days (+/-7) after the second vaccine dose. AZD1222 recipients given second doses at about 4 weeks or at about 12 weeks were pooled, since spike-specific TCR depth and breadth were not found to differ between the two schedules. Vaccinee samples came from UK trials COV001 and COV002, including a single-blind randomized controlled phase 2/3 trial of AZD1222 (ChAdOx1 nCoV-19) in healthy adults. For TCRbeta chain sequencing, PBMC samples were collected from trial participants at day 0 and at day 28 after the second dose. This clone was counted a few times. Which antigen it targets is not known. Nothing much larger sits one base from this clone, and base qualities are not available. From a lookup of the germline V gene, CDR1 and CDR2 are MDHEN and SYDVKM. The CDR3 runs 12 amino acids, cysteine and phenylalanine included. Only the CDR3 part of the read is kept: 36 bases, read in frame from the first base. Between the V and J ends, shortened by 7 bases and 9 bases respectively, the junction contains 10 bases.

This TCR was sampled from an adult who received the AZD1222 COVID-19 vaccine. The sequence joins TRBV28 to TRBJ1-6; the D gene cannot be named for sure. This sample comprised peripheral blood, obtained 28 days after the second AZD1222 dose. The DNA sequence is TGTGCCAGCACTTACAAGGGTTCACCCCTCCACTTT. This is translated as CASTYKGSPLHF.